The T cell receptor beta chain under discussion was sequenced for a study of T cell responses to AZD1222 COVID-19 vaccine. Sequencing was performed with immunoSEQ multiplex PCR; in TCRdb, only in-frame clones are kept and a portion is missing. The sample records about 100,000 clones, 90% to 95% being singletons. Material: peripheral blood, obtained on day 0 of AZD1222 vaccination. The origin of this receptor is an adult in good health.

The CDR3, as DNA: TGTGCCAGCAGCTCTAACGTAGACTCTGGGGCCAACGTCCTGACTTTC. Protein product: CASSSNVDSGANVLTF. This chain joins TRBV5-4 and TRBJ2-6; no reliable D call. The CDR3 runs 16 residues. In germline, CDR1 is SGHNT, CDR2 YYREEE (reference sequence). V lost 3 bases and J lost 0, with 10 bases in between.